Presented here are 23 T cell receptor beta chains from one specimen sequenced in a study of T cells in women clearing cervical HPV infection. The protocol was immunoSEQ multiplex PCR, while the TCRdb copy is restricted to in-frame clones and leaves out a portion. The table lists some 39,000 clones. Sequencing input: blood buffy coat. These TCRs come from a woman aged 18-70 years with a cervical HPV16 infection that either progressed to CIN3+ or cleared (not recorded which).

About this clone itself: The read ends 3 residues before the CDR3 terminus; that terminus is restored from the germline J gene. The chain combines TRBV25-1 with TRBJ2-7, with TRBD1 as a possible D gene (6 bases). Trimming took 1 base from V and 3 from J, leaving 10 bases between them. CDR3 length equals 14 residues. From germline, CDR1 is MGHDK and CDR2 SYGVNS. The CDR3 sequence is CASSEFGGHYEQYF. The CDR3 DNA, read in part, is TGTGCCAGCAGTGAATTTGGGGGACACTACGAG.

Details on this clone: The read halts 3 residues ahead of the CDR3 end, with the missing end drawn from the germline J gene. The V and J genes are TRBV7-9 and TRBJ2-4; D is ambiguous. V was clipped by 2 bases and J by 0 bases, with 8 bases between them. This CDR3 is built from 15 residues. From germline, CDR1 is SEHNR and CDR2 FQNEAQ (reference sequence). The CDR3 loop reads CASSLTDLAKNIQYF. The sequenced part of the CDR3 DNA is TGTGCCAGCAGCTTAACTGATCTAGCCAAAAACATT.

In regard to this clone: Coverage ceases 3 residues before the CDR3 finishes, and the germline J gene fills in the end. This chain connects TRBV5-1 to TRBJ2-7; TRBD1 aligns across 10 bases. V shed 2 bases, J shed 4 bases, and the junction held 3 bases outside the gene matches. Germline lookup yields CDR1 SGHRS and CDR2 YFSETQ. There are 14 residues in the CDR3. The sequenced CDR3 bases are TGCGCCAGCAGCTTCGGGACAGGGGATTACGAG. Residues: CASSFGTGDYE. The whole CDR3 sequence is CASSFGTGDYEQYF.

In regard to this clone: The read terminates 3 residues ahead of where the CDR3 ends, so the germline J gene completes it. V gene TRBV30 combines with J gene TRBJ1-1; D perhaps matches TRBD1 (6 bases). CDR1 is GTSNPN, CDR2 SVGIG, per germline (reference sequence). The CDR3 totals 11 residues. The DNA read from the CDR3 is TGTGCCTGGATACAGGGCAGGAAA. Translation gives CAWIQGRK. The full CDR3 sequence reads CAWIQGRKAFF.

On this clone: The read ends 3 residues before the CDR3 terminus; that terminus is restored from the germline J gene. The chain recombines TRBV7-2 with TRBJ2-6; D gene unclear. Trimming pared 9 bases from V and 4 bases from J, leaving 10 bases between. The CDR3 loop spans 13 amino acids. Per the germline V gene, CDR1 is SGHTA and CDR2 is FQGNSA. CDR3 sequence reads: CASGLAGANVLTF. The CDR3 DNA, read in part, is TGTGCCAGTGGTCTGGCCGGGGCCAACGTC.

Comment on this clone: The read terminates 3 residues before the CDR3 end, so the remaining end is supplied by the germline J gene. The chain carries TRBV28 and TRBJ2-5, with D tentatively TRBD1 (6 bases). The V end was cut by 2 bases, the J end by 6 bases, with 13 bases between. The CDR3 is 14 residues long. Per the germline V gene, CDR1 is MDHEN and CDR2 is SYDVKM. The sequenced part of the CDR3 DNA is TGTGCCAGCAGTTTAGGGGGCGCAATAAAGACC. It translates to CASSLGGAIKT. The CDR3 in its entirety is CASSLGGAIKTQYF.

With respect to this clone: The read halts 3 residues ahead of the CDR3 end, with the missing end drawn from the germline J gene. V is TRBV19 and J is TRBJ2-2; 8 positions agree with TRBD1. The germline V gene encodes CDR1 LNHDA and CDR2 SQIVND (reference sequence). CDR3 length: 15 residues. V trimming: 7 bases; J trimming: 2 bases; junction bases outside the gene matches: 6. Incomplete CDR3 DNA: TGTGCCAGTAACCGTCAGGGGGCCAACACCGGGGAG. Translating gives CASNRQGANTGE. The entire CDR3 sequence reads CASNRQGANTGELFF.

On this clone: The read halts 3 residues ahead of the CDR3 end, with the missing end drawn from the germline J gene. The chain recombines TRBV28 with TRBJ2-7; D is possibly TRBD1 (6 bases). The length of the CDR3 is 14 residues. Trimming removed 7 bases at V and 4 bases at J, with 17 bases between. Per the germline V gene, CDR1 is MDHEN and CDR2 is SYDVKM. The sequenced part of the CDR3 DNA is TGTGCCAGCAAGGACAGCCGATATATTTACGAG. Translating gives CASKDSRYIYE. From start to end, the CDR3 is CASKDSRYIYEQYF.

Comment on this clone: The CDR3 end falls 3 residues outside the read, so it is completed with the germline J gene. J is TRBJ2-1 and V is TRBV7-3; 8 nucleotides align to TRBD2. The CDR3 loop spans 15 amino acids. V trimming: 6 bases; J trimming: 3 bases; junction bases outside the gene matches: 7. The germline V gene has CDR1 SGHTA and CDR2 FQGTGA. The CDR3 protein is CASSRLSGVYNEQFF. The sequenced part of the CDR3 DNA is TGTGCCAGCAGTCGTCTTAGCGGGGTCTACAATGAG.

In regard to this clone: Sequencing ends 3 residues short of the CDR3 end; the germline J gene provides the rest. Other DNA sequences within the sample encode an identical CDR3. J is TRBJ2-1 and V is TRBV18; no reliable D call. CDR3 length: 16 residues. V lost 0 bases to trimming and J lost 0 bases, with 9 bases between them. The germline gives CDR1 KGHSH, CDR2 LQKENI. CDR3 sequence: CASSPPTLSSYNEQFF. The CDR3 DNA, read in part, is TGTGCCAGCTCACCACCGACATTGAGCTCCTACAATGAG.

A remark on this clone: The sequenced fragment ends 3 residues before the CDR3 boundary, so the rest is inferred from the germline J gene. V and J are TRBV5-6 and TRBJ2-7; D is perhaps TRBD1 (6 bases). The V gene's germline CDR1 is SGHDT and CDR2 YYEEEE. V lost 2 bases, J lost 6 bases, and 9 bases lay in between. The CDR3 has 12 amino acids. The DNA read from the CDR3 is TGTGCCAGCAGCTTAGGGGGTGCCGAG. Its protein product is CASSLGGAE. The entire CDR3 is CASSLGGAEQYF.

Worth noting for this clone: The read gets to within 3 residues of the CDR3 end, and the germline J gene fills in the rest. V usage is TRBV19 and J usage is TRBJ2-7; possibly TRBD2 for D (5 bases). CDR3 length: 13 amino acids. The germline V gene has CDR1 LNHDA and CDR2 SQIVND (reference sequence). With 3 bases removed from V and 4 bases from J, the gap between germline ends came to 10 bases. The CDR3 protein is CASSMGSGYEQYF. The CDR3 DNA, read in part, is TGTGCCAGTAGTATGGGGAGCGGATACGAG.

As for this clone: The read gets to within 3 residues of the CDR3 end, and the germline J gene fills in the rest. This chain joins TRBV12-3 or TRBV12-4 and TRBJ1-5; perhaps TRBD1 as D (6 bases). CDR3 size: 14 residues. V lost 4 bases and J lost 2, with 9 bases in between. The part of the CDR3 DNA that was read is TGTGCCAGCAGTTCGGGACAACGCAATCAGCCC. Translating gives CASSSGQRNQP. The full CDR3 sequence reads CASSSGQRNQPQHF.

As for this clone: The CDR3 end falls 3 residues outside the read, so it is completed with the germline J gene. This chain uses TRBV5-1 with TRBJ2-5; the D gene is possibly TRBD2 (7 bases). The CDR3 covers 15 residues. The germline CDR1 and CDR2 sequences are SGHRS and YFSETQ. With 4 bases removed from V and 2 bases from J, the gap between germline ends came to 15 bases. CDR3 protein: CASSPGGGEQETQYF. Partial CDR3 DNA: TGCGCCAGCAGCCCTGGGGGGGGCGAACAAGAGACC.

A remark on this clone: The read ends 3 residues early relative to the CDR3; the germline J gene fills the gap. The chain couples TRBV4-1 to TRBJ2-4; possible D gene TRBD2, 6 bases. V was clipped by 1 base and J by 8 bases, with 15 bases between them. The germline V gene has CDR1 MGHRA and CDR2 YSYEKL. This CDR3 has 15 residues. The CDR3 sequence: CASSQASEGFDIQYF. The part of the CDR3 DNA that was read is TGCGCCAGCAGCCAAGCATCGGAGGGTTTCGACATT.

About this clone: The read gets to within 3 residues of the CDR3 end, and the germline J gene fills in the rest. The chain has TRBV9 and TRBJ1-2; 9 bases line up with TRBD1. Germline V lookup: CDR1 SGDLS, CDR2 YYNGEE. This CDR3 is built from 16 residues. With 0 bases clipped from V and 5 bases from J, the junction kept 8 bases outside the gene matches. The sequenced CDR3 bases are TGTGCCAGCAGCGTAGGGGACAGGGAAGAAGGATATGGC. It codes for CASSVGDREEGYG. The entire CDR3 reads CASSVGDREEGYGYTF.

On this clone itself: Other DNA variants within this sample encode the same CDR3. The CDR3: CASSPRGGRNYGYTF. CDR3 bases read: TGCGCCAGCAGCCCACGGGGGGGGAGAAACTATGGC. The chain employs TRBV5-1 and TRBJ1-2; perhaps TRBD1 as D (5 bases). The read terminates 3 residues ahead of where the CDR3 ends, so the germline J gene completes it. The germline V gene has CDR1 SGHRS and CDR2 YFSETQ. The CDR3 length is 15 residues. V lost 4 bases to trimming and J lost 2 bases, with 15 bases between them.

Concerning this clone: The read halts 3 residues ahead of the CDR3 end, with the missing end drawn from the germline J gene. V gene TRBV7-2 combines with J gene TRBJ2-3, with D unclear. The CDR3 spans 15 residues. With 5 bases removed from V and 0 bases from J, the gap between germline ends came to 12 bases. Germline V gene sequence: CDR1 SGHTA, CDR2 FQGNSA. The sequenced part of the CDR3 DNA is TGTGCCAGCAGCCCGTACAAGTCTAGCACAGATACG. Translating it yields CASSPYKSSTDT. The complete CDR3 reads CASSPYKSSTDTQYF. The complete variable domain, with remaining parts taken from reference TRBV7-2 and TRBJ2-3, reads GAGVSQSPSNKVTEKGKDVELRCDPISGHTALYWYRQSLGQGLEFLIYFQGNSAPDKSGLPSDRFSAERTGGSVSTLTIQRTQQEDSAVYLCASSPYKSSTDTQYFGPGTRLTVL.

A remark on this clone: The read gets to within 3 residues of the CDR3 end, and the germline J gene fills in the rest. V and J are TRBV19 and TRBJ2-3, with 11 bases aligning to TRBD2. V was pared by 9 bases and J by 6 bases, with 5 bases of the junction left unmatched. Germline CDR1 and CDR2: LNHDA and SQIVND (reference sequence). The CDR3 runs 13 residues. The CDR3 DNA, read in part, is TGTGCCAGCCGACTAGCGGGAATCGATACG. Protein product: CASRLAGIDT. The full CDR3 is CASRLAGIDTQYF.

A remark on this clone: Read data end 3 residues before the CDR3 end; the end is taken from the germline J gene. The rearrangement joins TRBV14 to TRBJ2-3; 9 bases align to TRBD2. The CDR3 is 15 amino acids. CDR1 and CDR2 from the germline V gene are SGHDN and FVKESK. The V gene end was trimmed by 1 base and the J gene end by 2 bases; junction bases not matched to a gene: 1. The covered CDR3 bases are TGTGCCAGCAGCCAAGGACTAGCGGACACAGATACG. It is translated as CASSQGLADTDT. The full CDR3 sequence reads CASSQGLADTDTQYF. The entire variable domain, with the rest obtained from reference TRBV14 and TRBJ2-3, is as follows: EAGVTQFPSHSVIEKGQTVTLRCDPISGHDNLYWYRRVMGKEIKFLLHFVKESKQDESGMPNNRFLAERTGGTYSTLKVQPAELEDSGVYFCASSQGLADTDTQYFGPGTRLTVL.

Notes on this clone: One end of the junction is discordant with germline, which a read error may explain. The DNA read from the CDR3 is TGCGCCAGCAGCCAATTTTGGCAGGGCACCGGGGAG. It specifies CASSQFWQGTGE. The full CDR3 sequence reads CASSQFWQGTGELFF. The chain links TRBV4-2 to TRBJ2-2; maybe TRBD1 (5 bases). Read coverage stops 3 residues before the CDR3 terminus; the germline J gene supplies the remainder. Germline loops: CDR1 LGHNA, CDR2 YNFKEQ. CDR3 length: 15 residues.

A note on this clone: The read is 3 residues too short to cover the CDR3 end, so that end is filled in from the germline J gene. The rearrangement joins TRBV2 to TRBJ2-1, with 8 bases that match TRBD2. Germline V gene data show CDR1 as SNHLY and CDR2 as FYNNEI. This CDR3 is built from 13 residues. Trimming at V came to 8 bases and at J to 5 bases, leaving 5 bases not matched to a gene. The DNA read from the CDR3 is TGTGCCAGCGGAACTAGCGGCAACAATGAG. This translates into CASGTSGNNE. The CDR3 in full is CASGTSGNNEQFF.

As regards this clone: The read ends 3 residues early relative to the CDR3; the germline J gene fills the gap. The chain combines TRBV20-1 with TRBJ2-2; possibly TRBD1 for D (7 bases). The germline V gene encodes CDR1 DFQATT and CDR2 SNEGSKA (reference sequence). The CDR3 is made up of 15 amino acids. Trimming took off 3 bases at V and 6 bases at J, with 17 bases between the two ends. The chain's CDR3 is CSASLGGAGPGELFF. The CDR3 bases that were read are TGCAGTGCTAGCTTAGGGGGCGCGGGGCCCGGGGAG.